Following are 32 T cell receptor beta chains from one sample sequenced in a study of blood T cells in healthy people across ages. Together with a sample-barcoded 5' primer, a J-beta primer mix was included in a second PCR lasting about 7 to 12 cycles. Each CDR3 protein gets one entry after TCRdb re-called the 5' RACE reads with MiXCR. The sample records fewer than 750,000 distinct CDR3 sequences, less than 60% being singletons. The sequenced material came from blood. These receptors originate from a man at least 80 years old in good health.

CDR3 sequence reads: CASAQSYSGNTIYF. The CDR3 region has the DNA TGTGCCAGCGCTCAATCTTACTCTGGAAACACCATATATTTT. V gene TRBV7-2 combines with J gene TRBJ1-3, with D unclear. The CDR3 is made up of 14 amino acids. Between the trimmed V and J ends, which lost 8 bases and 0 bases, there was a span of 11 bases. Germline values: CDR1 SGHTA, CDR2 FQGNSA. The full variable domain, its missing parts supplied by reference TRBV7-2 and TRBJ1-3, is GAGVSQSPSNKVTEKGKDVELRCDPISGHTALYWYRQSLGQGLEFLIYFQGNSAPDKSGLPSDRFSAERTGGSVSTLTIQRTQQEDSAVYLCASAQSYSGNTIYFGEGSWLTVV.

In this sample, this clonotype turned up once. The chain couples TRBV20-1 to TRBJ2-7; 9 bases line up with TRBD2. There are 15 residues in the CDR3. V shed 6 bases, J shed 0 bases, and the junction held 9 bases outside the gene matches. Germline loops: CDR1 DFQATT, CDR2 SNEGSKA (reference sequence). The CDR3 reads CSAASLAGNSYEQYF. For the CDR3, the DNA is TGCAGTGCGGCCAGCCTAGCGGGGAACTCCTACGAGCAGTACTTC.

The genes are TRBV6-5 and TRBJ1-4; D is unresolved. The length of the CDR3 is 12 residues. Germline V gives CDR1 MNHEY, CDR2 SVGAGI. Trimming pared 5 bases from V and 0 bases from J, leaving 1 base between. The CDR3 spells CASSATNEKLFF. DNA of the CDR3: TGTGCCAGCAGTGCAACTAATGAAAAACTGTTTTTT.

This clonotype was seen a handful of times. The chain employs TRBV11-2 and TRBJ2-1; a weak D match, TRBD1 (6 bases). This CDR3 comprises 15 residues. Germline CDR1 and CDR2: SGHAT and FQNNGV. The V and J ends lost 5 bases and 2 bases respectively, with 13 bases between them. In DNA form, the CDR3 reads TGTGCCAGCAGCCACACAGGGCCCCCCTACAATGAGCAGTTCTTC. As protein: CASSHTGPPYNEQFF.

The CDR3 region has the DNA TGCGCCAGCCAAGACACCGTCGAAGATACGCAGTATTTT. Translated, it gives CASQDTVEDTQYF. The chain recombines TRBV4-1 with TRBJ2-3; no reliable D call. Between the trimmed V and J ends, which lost 8 bases and 5 bases, there was a span of 14 bases. In germline, CDR1 is MGHRA, CDR2 YSYEKL. This CDR3 contains 13 residues.

The chain has TRBV7-3 and TRBJ2-5; 9 bases map to TRBD1. Per germline, CDR1 SGHTA and CDR2 FQGTGA. The length of the CDR3 is 15 residues. V lost 5 bases and J lost 11; bases outside the gene matches: 15. DNA of the CDR3: TGTGCCAGCAGCCGACTTGGACAGGGGTTGGATGAGCAGTACTTC. Translation: CASSRLGQGLDEQYF.

The chain combines TRBV20-1 with TRBJ2-3, with D perhaps TRBD1 or TRBD2 (5 bases each). CDR1 is DFQATT, CDR2 SNEGSKA, per germline (reference sequence). This CDR3 comprises 12 residues. V dropped 6 bases and J dropped 1 base, with 8 bases sitting between them. The CDR3 DNA reads as TGCAGTGCAGGGACGGGCACAGATACGCAGTATTTT. Amino acids: CSAGTGTDTQYF.

The V gene is TRBV7-2, the J gene TRBJ2-3, with TRBD2 matching 10 bases. The CDR3 is 17 amino acids. Per the germline V gene, CDR1 is SGHTA and CDR2 is FQGNSA. V shed 2 bases and J 1 base; nucleotides not matched to a gene: 6. CDR3 coding DNA: TGTGCCAGCAGCTTACGAGCGGGGGGGTCTCGCACAGATACGCAGTATTTT. Encoded protein: CASSLRAGGSRTDTQYF.

This clonotype was observed once. The genes are TRBV20-1 and TRBJ1-5; D is perhaps TRBD1 (5 bases). This CDR3 spans 12 amino acids. Per germline, CDR1 DFQATT and CDR2 SNEGSKA (reference sequence). Deletions cut 8 bases from V and 4 bases from J, with 12 bases between. The CDR3: CSTGQPNQPQHF. CDR3 coding DNA: TGCAGTACGGGGCAGCCTAATCAGCCCCAGCATTTT.

The J gene is TRBJ2-5, the V gene TRBV7-2, with 9 bases that match TRBD2. The J call may not be correct, given that the DNA end is closer to TRBJ2-7. The CDR3 runs to 16 residues. Germline lookup yields CDR1 SGHTA and CDR2 FQGNSA. The CDR3 loop reads CASSLGAGGPLNEQYF. DNA for the CDR3: TGTGCCAGCAGCTTAGGGGCGGGAGGGCCTCTAAACGAGCAGTACTTC.

This rearrangement joins TRBV7-2 to TRBJ1-5, with D possibly being TRBD1 (6 bases). V was clipped by 4 bases and J by 1 base, with 11 bases between them. CDR3 length: 15 amino acids. Germline CDR1 SGHTA, CDR2 FQGNSA. The CDR3: CASSWGARSNQPQHF. CDR3 coding DNA: TGTGCCAGCAGCTGGGGGGCGCGGAGCAATCAGCCCCAGCATTTT.

In this sample, this clonotype turned up a few times. The rearrangement uses TRBV5-1 and TRBJ1-6, with D possibly matching TRBD1 (5 bases). Germline assignment: CDR1 SGHRS and CDR2 YFSETQ. Trimming stripped 5 bases from V and 6 bases from J, with 15 bases between. This CDR3 contains 15 residues. This CDR3 reads CASRPTGTGNSPLHF. Written as DNA, the CDR3 is TGCGCCAGCAGGCCCACCGGGACGGGTAATTCACCCCTCCACTTT.

The genes are TRBV12-3 or TRBV12-4 and TRBJ2-1, with 10 bases identical to TRBD2. The CDR3 is 17 amino acids. V shed 7 bases and J 7 bases; nucleotides not matched to a gene: 16. In nucleotides, the CDR3 is TGTGCCAGCACCCAACTTTACAGCGGGAGGGCCTGGAATGAGCAGTTCTTC. This sequence encodes CASTQLYSGRAWNEQFF.

This chain uses TRBV20-1 with TRBJ2-4; 14 bases map to TRBD2. The DNA end favors TRBJ2-5, so the J call may be wrong. Germline loops: CDR1 DFQATT, CDR2 SNEGSKA (reference sequence). The CDR3 spans 15 residues. The CDR3 reads CSAPTRTSGGETQYF. CDR3 DNA: TGCAGTGCTCCAACTCGGACTAGCGGGGGGGAGACCCAGTACTTC.

CDR3 protein: CSASSTLGGRNQPQHF. The CDR3 DNA reads as TGCAGTGCTTCCTCGACTCTCGGAGGGCGCAATCAGCCCCAGCATTTT. The V gene is TRBV20-1, the J gene TRBJ1-5; D call uncertain. There are 16 residues in the CDR3. V was clipped by 5 bases and J by 2 bases, with 19 bases between them. Germline CDR1 and CDR2: DFQATT and SNEGSKA (reference sequence).

This clonotype has ten or more counts. V and J are TRBV6-5 and TRBJ2-5; 12 positions match TRBD1. The CDR3 consists of 16 residues. CDR1 MNHEY and CDR2 SVGAGI come from the germline V gene. V lost 5 bases and J lost 5; bases outside the gene matches: 9. The CDR3 region has the DNA TGTGCCAGCAGTAAAAGCCGGGACAGGGGGCGGGAGACCCAGTACTTC. Protein sequence: CASSKSRDRGRETQYF.

The V call is TRBV29-1, the J call TRBJ2-7, with 9 bases aligning to TRBD1. Germline loops: CDR1 SQVTM, CDR2 ANQGSEA. Trimming removed 6 bases from V and 6 bases from J; junction bases left unmatched: 9. CDR3 length: 13 amino acids. The CDR3 nucleotides are TGCAGCGTGGTGACAGGGGGGGTTAGCGAGCAGTACTTC. Translating it yields CSVVTGGVSEQYF.

V usage is TRBV5-1 and J usage is TRBJ1-2; 9 bases map to TRBD1. CDR1 is SGHRS, CDR2 YFSETQ, per germline. The CDR3 contains 14 residues. V gave up 5 bases and J gave up 5 bases; unmatched junction bases: 7. The CDR3 is CASRTGTGRYGYTF. The CDR3 bases are TGCGCCAGCAGGACCGGGACAGGGAGATATGGCTACACCTTC.

The chain has TRBV20-1 and TRBJ1-1; tentative D call: TRBD1 (6 bases). Germline V lookup: CDR1 DFQATT, CDR2 SNEGSKA (reference sequence). The CDR3 contains 17 residues. Trimming left V 6 bases short and J 0 bases short, with 23 bases between. The CDR3: CSAIPGDRVPLNTEAFF. CDR3 DNA: TGCAGTGCGATCCCAGGGGATAGGGTCCCGTTGAACACTGAAGCTTTCTTT.

Comments on this clonotype: A junction end diverges from the germline sequence, so it may reflect a read error. The chain couples TRBV6-5 to TRBJ2-5, with TRBD2 matching over 11 bases. The V gene's germline CDR1 is MNHEY and CDR2 SVGAGI. The CDR3 has 16 residues. The CDR3 spells CANSYTGTSGYYEQYF. Written as DNA, the CDR3 is TGTGCCAACAGTTACACCGGGACTAGCGGTTACTATGAGCAGTACTTC.

This clonotype was observed a few times. The rearrangement joins TRBV5-1 to TRBJ1-1; 8 nucleotides agree with TRBD1. Looked up from germline, CDR1 is SGHRS and CDR2 is YFSETQ. The CDR3 consists of 15 residues. V trimming: 4 bases; J trimming: 1 base; junction bases outside the gene matches: 6. This CDR3 is CASSMTGEGNTEAFF. The CDR3 nucleotides are TGCGCCAGCAGCATGACAGGGGAGGGGAACACTGAAGCTTTCTTT.

The table lists this clonotype with many counts. V is TRBV6-6 and J is TRBJ2-1; 7 bases align to TRBD1. The CDR3 has 14 residues. J was trimmed by 7 bases and V by 3 bases; bases with no gene match: 6. CDR1 and CDR2 (germline): MNHNY, SVGAGI (reference sequence). CDR3 residues: CASSYRTGQNEQFF. CDR3 nucleotide sequence: TGTGCCAGCAGTTATCGGACAGGCCAAAATGAGCAGTTCTTC.

This clonotype was observed many times. V gene TRBV6-5 combines with J gene TRBJ2-3; perhaps TRBD2 as D (7 bases). The CDR3 extends over 13 amino acids. Germline V gene sequence: CDR1 MNHEY, CDR2 SVGAGI. V was clipped by 5 bases and J by 5 bases, with 11 bases between them. The CDR3 nucleotides are TGTGCCAGCAGTGGGGGCGGGGGAGATACGCAGTATTTT. Encoded protein: CASSGGGGDTQYF.

This clonotype was observed a few times. The genes are TRBV10-2 and TRBJ1-4, with D possibly being TRBD1 (6 bases). Trimming cost V 6 bases and J 4 bases, with 12 bases left between them. Germline CDR1 reads WSHSY; CDR2 reads SAAADI. The CDR3 spans 14 residues. For the CDR3, the DNA is TGCGCCAGCAGCCCCGACAGGATTAATGAAAAACTGTTTTTT. Translation gives CASSPDRINEKLFF.

V is TRBV7-3 and J is TRBJ2-1, with TRBD2 matching over 11 bases. With V trimmed by 4 bases and J by 8 bases, 10 bases remained unmatched. The CDR3 runs to 16 residues. CDR1 and CDR2 from the germline V gene are SGHTA and FQGTGA. CDR3 sequence reads: CASSSPGLAEEDEQFF. CDR3 DNA: TGTGCCAGCAGCTCGCCGGGACTAGCGGAAGAGGATGAGCAGTTCTTC.

This clonotype was counted at least ten times. The rearrangement joins TRBV6-5 to TRBJ2-1; a weak D match, TRBD1 (5 bases). Looked up from germline, CDR1 is MNHEY and CDR2 is SVGAGI. The CDR3 totals 15 residues. V dropped 6 bases and J dropped 6 bases, with 18 bases sitting between them. CDR3 sequence (DNA): TGTGCCAGCAGCGCCAAAGGGGCGATTTTCAATGAGCAGTTCTTC. It yields the protein CASSAKGAIFNEQFF.

This clonotype has more than one count but fewer than ten. V and J are TRBV7-2 and TRBJ2-3, with 8 positions matching TRBD2. V trimming: 2 bases; J trimming: 1 base; junction bases outside the gene matches: 5. The germline V gene encodes CDR1 SGHTA and CDR2 FQGNSA. This CDR3 is 16 amino acids long. The CDR3 DNA reads TGTGCCAGCAGCTTAAATCCAGCGGGGGGCACAGATACGCAGTATTTT. Its protein product is CASSLNPAGGTDTQYF.

V is TRBV7-2 and J is TRBJ2-5; the D is unclear. The germline gives CDR1 SGHTA, CDR2 FQGNSA. Deletions cut 4 bases from V and 5 bases from J, with 11 bases between. The CDR3 runs 13 residues. CDR3 protein: CASSSLVWETQYF. The CDR3 nucleotides read TGTGCCAGCAGCTCTTTAGTATGGGAGACCCAGTACTTC.

The chain employs TRBV5-1 and TRBJ2-1; D possibly uses TRBD1 or TRBD2 (5 bases each). Trimming cost V 0 bases and J 2 bases, with 12 bases left between them. The germline CDR1 and CDR2 sequences are SGHRS and YFSETQ. CDR3 length: 16 residues. CDR3: CASSLAWGSAYNEQFF. The CDR3 coding sequence is TGCGCCAGCAGCTTGGCTTGGGGGAGCGCCTACAATGAGCAGTTCTTC.

The chain combines TRBV7-9 with TRBJ1-4; weak D call: TRBD1 (5 bases). Germline CDR1 is SEHNR and CDR2 is FQNEAQ (reference sequence). CDR3 length: 17 residues. Between the trimmed V and J ends, which lost 2 bases and 2 bases, there was a span of 15 bases. This chain's CDR3 is CASSLWGSATTNEKLFF. In DNA, the CDR3 is TGTGCCAGCAGCTTATGGGGCAGCGCGACGACTAATGAAAAACTGTTTTTT.

This clonotype has more than one count but fewer than ten. The rearrangement links TRBV7-2 to TRBJ2-5; 10 positions agree with TRBD2. Germline V lookup: CDR1 SGHTA, CDR2 FQGNSA. The CDR3 is 17 residues long. V was pared by 1 base and J by 3 bases, with 8 bases of the junction left unmatched. The CDR3 nucleotides read TGTGCCAGCAGCTTAGTCGCTAGCGGGAGAGGGGAAGAGACCCAGTACTTC. Translating gives CASSLVASGRGEETQYF.

This clonotype was recorded a few times. The chain links TRBV7-9 to TRBJ1-1, with unresolved D. Germline assignment: CDR1 SEHNR and CDR2 FQNEAQ (reference sequence). V shed 4 bases and J shed 1 base, with 7 bases lying between them. This CDR3 has 13 amino acids. The chain's CDR3 is CASSSYWNTEAFF. The DNA for the CDR3 is TGTGCCAGCAGCTCCTACTGGAACACTGAAGCTTTCTTT.